The rows below give T cell receptor beta chains drawn from one sample of a study of blood T cell repertoires in COVID-19. Sequencing was performed with immunoSEQ multiplex PCR; in TCRdb, only in-frame clones are kept and a portion is missing. The table has some 670,000 clones, 80% to 90% seen once. The sequenced sample was peripheral blood. All receptors derive from a woman between 18 and 29 years old with acute or convalescent COVID-19. The CDR3 runs from the conserved cysteine through the conserved F or W. Fields, in order: clone size, V gene, D gene, J gene, CDR3 protein, CDR3 DNA. D genes are given only for firm matches. Clone sizes are given selectively: once, few, many, or a class where the clone is expanded.

abundance: NA; v_gene: TRBV7-2; d_gene: NA; j_gene: TRBJ2-5; CDR3aa: CASSLAGGRAETQYF; CDR3nt: TGTGCCAGCAGCTTAGCGGGGGGTAGGGCGGAGACCCAGTACTTC
abundance: once; v_gene: TRBV7-3; d_gene: TRBD1; j_gene: TRBJ2-1; CDR3aa: CASSLLQGVDEQFF; CDR3nt: TGTGCCAGCAGCTTACTACAGGGGGTGGATGAGCAGTTCTTC
abundance: once; v_gene: TRBV10-3; d_gene: TRBD1; j_gene: TRBJ2-1; CDR3aa: CAAGTGGYNEQFF; CDR3nt: TGTGCCGCTGGGACAGGGGGTTACAATGAGCAGTTCTTC
abundance: NA; v_gene: TRBV27; d_gene: NA; j_gene: TRBJ1-2; CDR3aa: CASSPTVFFNYGYTF; CDR3nt: TGTGCCAGCAGTCCGACAGTTTTTTTTAACTATGGCTACACCTTC
abundance: NA; v_gene: TRBV5-1; d_gene: TRBD1; j_gene: TRBJ2-7; CDR3aa: CASSLGQDYEQYF; CDR3nt: TGCGCCAGCAGCTTAGGACAGGACTACGAGCAGTACTTC
abundance: NA; v_gene: TRBV14; d_gene: NA; j_gene: TRBJ1-1; CDR3aa: CASSQFQNTEAFF; CDR3nt: TGTGCCAGCAGCCAGTTCCAGAACACTGAAGCTTTCTTT
abundance: NA; v_gene: TRBV27; d_gene: NA; j_gene: TRBJ1-4; CDR3aa: CASSTATNEKLFF; CDR3nt: TGTGCCAGCAGCACTGCAACTAATGAAAAACTGTTTTTT
abundance: NA; v_gene: TRBV28; d_gene: TRBD2; j_gene: TRBJ2-1; CDR3aa: CASSLPSGRQFF; CDR3nt: TGTGCCAGCAGTTTACCTAGCGGGAGGCAGTTCTTC
abundance: NA; v_gene: TRBV4-1; d_gene: TRBD1; j_gene: TRBJ1-5; CDR3aa: CASSQERWRQGGNQPQHF; CDR3nt: TGCGCCAGCAGCCAAGAGCGATGGAGACAGGGTGGGAATCAGCCCCAGCATTTT
abundance: NA; v_gene: TRBV4-3; d_gene: NA; j_gene: TRBJ2-3; CDR3aa: CASSQDLARTDTQYF; CDR3nt: TGCGCCAGCAGCCAAGATCTGGCCCGCACAGATACGCAGTATTTT
abundance: NA; v_gene: TRBV7-2; d_gene: NA; j_gene: TRBJ1-1; CDR3aa: CASSLGQMNTEAFF; CDR3nt: TGTGCCAGCAGCTTAGGGCAAATGAACACTGAAGCTTTCTTT
abundance: NA; v_gene: TRBV5-5; d_gene: TRBD2; j_gene: TRBJ2-3; CDR3aa: CASSLGLLAGGPTDTQYF; CDR3nt: TGTGCCAGCAGCTTGGGCTTATTAGCGGGGGGGCCCACAGATACGCAGTATTTT
abundance: NA; v_gene: TRBV9; d_gene: NA; j_gene: TRBJ2-1; CDR3aa: CASSPGLQWIEQFF; CDR3nt: TGTGCCAGCAGCCCAGGACTGCAGTGGATTGAGCAGTTCTTC
abundance: NA; v_gene: TRBV3-1/TRBV3-2; d_gene: NA; j_gene: TRBJ2-2; CDR3aa: CASSHPDRSPRFDGELFF; CDR3nt: TGTGCCAGCAGCCACCCCGACAGGTCTCCACGCTTTGACGGGGAGCTGTTTTTT
abundance: NA; v_gene: TRBV20-1; d_gene: NA; j_gene: TRBJ1-2; CDR3aa: CSASPQYGYTF; CDR3nt: TGCAGTGCTAGCCCCCAGTATGGCTACACCTTC
abundance: NA; v_gene: TRBV4-3; d_gene: NA; j_gene: TRBJ2-2; CDR3aa: CASSHIRGTAELFF; CDR3nt: TGCGCCAGCAGCCACATCCGGGGGACCGCGGAGCTGTTTTTT
abundance: NA; v_gene: TRBV6-5; d_gene: TRBD1; j_gene: TRBJ1-5; CDR3aa: CASSDSTGVQPQHF; CDR3nt: TGTGCCAGCAGTGACTCGACAGGGGTTCAGCCCCAGCATTTT
abundance: NA; v_gene: TRBV18; d_gene: TRBD1; j_gene: TRBJ2-5; CDR3aa: CASSLGSGTAQETQYF; CDR3nt: TGTGCCAGCTCACTGGGCTCCGGGACAGCACAAGAGACCCAGTACTTC
abundance: NA; v_gene: TRBV4-3; d_gene: NA; j_gene: TRBJ1-3; CDR3aa: CASSQSPGVGNTIYF; CDR3nt: TGCGCCAGCAGCCAATCCCCAGGGGTTGGAAACACCATATATTTT
abundance: NA; v_gene: TRBV7-2; d_gene: NA; j_gene: TRBJ1-1; CDR3aa: CASSFVRETEAFF; CDR3nt: TGTGCCAGCAGCTTTGTGAGGGAGACTGAAGCTTTCTTT
abundance: NA; v_gene: TRBV7-6; d_gene: TRBD1; j_gene: TRBJ1-5; CDR3aa: CASSLGQGANQPQHF; CDR3nt: TGTGCCAGCAGCTTAGGACAGGGGGCGAATCAGCCCCAGCATTTT
abundance: NA; v_gene: TRBV5-1; d_gene: TRBD1; j_gene: TRBJ1-6; CDR3aa: CASSADRGHYNSPLHF; CDR3nt: TGCGCCAGCAGCGCGGACAGGGGCCACTATAATTCACCCCTCCACTTT
abundance: NA; v_gene: TRBV19; d_gene: NA; j_gene: TRBJ2-2; CDR3aa: CASSQMTYTGELFF; CDR3nt: TGTGCCAGTAGCCAGATGACTTACACCGGGGAGCTGTTTTTT
abundance: NA; v_gene: TRBV2; d_gene: NA; j_gene: TRBJ1-5; CDR3aa: CASTQGWNQPQHF; CDR3nt: TGTGCCAGCACCCAGGGTTGGAATCAGCCCCAGCATTTT
abundance: NA; v_gene: TRBV7-9; d_gene: TRBD1; j_gene: TRBJ1-2; CDR3aa: CASSLMTGDGYTF; CDR3nt: TGTGCCAGCAGCCTTATGACAGGGGATGGCTACACCTTC
abundance: NA; v_gene: TRBV29-1; d_gene: TRBD1; j_gene: TRBJ1-2; CDR3aa: CSVAPGTGPYGYTF; CDR3nt: TGCAGCGTTGCTCCCGGGACAGGGCCCTATGGCTACACCTTC
abundance: few; v_gene: TRBV7-8; d_gene: NA; j_gene: TRBJ1-2; CDR3aa: CASSLRPASYGYTF; CDR3nt: TGTGCCAGCAGCTTACGTCCCGCTAGCTATGGCTACACCTTC
abundance: NA; v_gene: TRBV30; d_gene: TRBD1; j_gene: TRBJ1-1; CDR3aa: CAWSQGQGHTEAFF; CDR3nt: TGTGCCTGGAGTCAAGGACAGGGACACACTGAAGCTTTCTTT
abundance: NA; v_gene: TRBV5-8; d_gene: NA; j_gene: TRBJ2-2; CDR3aa: CASSFVPAGGGKAGELFF; CDR3nt: TGTGCCAGCAGCTTCGTTCCCGCCGGAGGGGGCAAAGCCGGGGAGCTGTTTTTT
abundance: NA; v_gene: TRBV7-9; d_gene: NA; j_gene: TRBJ1-1; CDR3aa: CASSLLGEAFF; CDR3nt: TGTGCCAGCAGCTTACTCGGGGAAGCTTTCTTT
abundance: NA; v_gene: TRBV7-3; d_gene: NA; j_gene: TRBJ1-2; CDR3aa: CASSLTKSTEGYGYTF; CDR3nt: TGTGCCAGCAGCTTAACGAAATCAACAGAGGGCTATGGCTACACCTTC
abundance: NA; v_gene: TRBV30; d_gene: TRBD1; j_gene: TRBJ1-6; CDR3aa: CAWRPYGQGQEVSLVSYNSPLHF; CDR3nt: TGTGCCTGGAGGCCATACGGGCAGGGACAGGAGGTCTCGCTCGTATCCTATAATTCACCCCTCCACTTT